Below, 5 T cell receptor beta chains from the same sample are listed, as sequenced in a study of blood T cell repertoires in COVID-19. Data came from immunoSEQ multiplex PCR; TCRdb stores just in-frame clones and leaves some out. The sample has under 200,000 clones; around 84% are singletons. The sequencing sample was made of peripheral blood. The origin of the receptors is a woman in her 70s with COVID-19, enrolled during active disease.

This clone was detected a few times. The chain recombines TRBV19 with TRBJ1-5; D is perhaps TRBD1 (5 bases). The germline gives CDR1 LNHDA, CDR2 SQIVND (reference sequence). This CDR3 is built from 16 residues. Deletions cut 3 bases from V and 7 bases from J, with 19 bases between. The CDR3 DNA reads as TGTGCCAGTAGTATTCTGGCCGGGACTGGGGGGCAGCCCCAGCATTTT. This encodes CASSILAGTGGQPQHF.

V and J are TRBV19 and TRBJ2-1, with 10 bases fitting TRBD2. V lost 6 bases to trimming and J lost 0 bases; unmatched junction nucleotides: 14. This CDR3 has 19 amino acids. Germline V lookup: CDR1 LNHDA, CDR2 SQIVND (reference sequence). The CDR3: CASSLPKGSGGSSYNEQFF. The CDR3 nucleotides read TGTGCCAGTAGCCTCCCAAAGGGTAGCGGGGGGAGCTCCTACAATGAGCAGTTCTTC.

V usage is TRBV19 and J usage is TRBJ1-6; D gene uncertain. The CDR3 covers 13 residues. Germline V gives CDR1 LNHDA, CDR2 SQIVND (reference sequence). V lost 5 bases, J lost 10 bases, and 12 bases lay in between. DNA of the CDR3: TGTGCCAGTAGTTCGAAAATGGAGTCACCCCTCCACTTT. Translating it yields CASSSKMESPLHF. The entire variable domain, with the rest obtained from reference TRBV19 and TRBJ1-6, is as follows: DGGITQSPKYLFRKEGQNVTLSCEQNLNHDAMYWYRQDPGQGLRLIYYSQIVNDFQKGDIAEGYSVSREKKESFPLTVTSAQKNPTAFYLCASSSKMESPLHFGNGTRLTVT.

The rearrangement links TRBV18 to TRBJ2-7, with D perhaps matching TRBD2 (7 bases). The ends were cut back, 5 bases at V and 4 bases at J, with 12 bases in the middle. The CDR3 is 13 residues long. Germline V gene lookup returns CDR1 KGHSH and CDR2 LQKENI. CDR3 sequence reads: CASSGGAGYEQYV. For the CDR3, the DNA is TGTGCCAGCTCAGGGGGGGCCGGGTACGAGCAGTACGTC.

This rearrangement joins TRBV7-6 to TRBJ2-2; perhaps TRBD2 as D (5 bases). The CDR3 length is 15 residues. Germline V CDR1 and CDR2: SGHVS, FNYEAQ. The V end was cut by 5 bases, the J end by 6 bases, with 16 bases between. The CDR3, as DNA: TGTGCCAGCAGCCCGACGGCACTGAGGGCCGGGGAGCTGTTTTTT. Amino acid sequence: CASSPTALRAGELFF.